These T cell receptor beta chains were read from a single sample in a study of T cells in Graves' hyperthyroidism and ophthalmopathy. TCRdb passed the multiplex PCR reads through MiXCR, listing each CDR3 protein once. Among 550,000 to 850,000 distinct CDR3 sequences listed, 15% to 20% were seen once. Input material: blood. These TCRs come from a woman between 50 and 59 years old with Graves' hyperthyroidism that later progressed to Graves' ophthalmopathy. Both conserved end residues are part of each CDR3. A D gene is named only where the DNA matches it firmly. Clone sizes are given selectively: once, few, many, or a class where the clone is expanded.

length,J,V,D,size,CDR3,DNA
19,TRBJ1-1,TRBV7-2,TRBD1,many,CASSFAAGTGGVRDTEAFF,TGTGCCAGCAGCTTTGCCGCCGGGACAGGGGGCGTGAGGGACACTGAAGCTTTCTTT
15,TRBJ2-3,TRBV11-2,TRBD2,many,CASSSAAGAGDTQYF,TGTGCCAGCAGTTCCGCAGCGGGGGCCGGAGATACGCAGTATTTT
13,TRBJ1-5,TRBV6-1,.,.,CASKNPSNQPQHF,TGTGCCAGCAAAAACCCTAGCAATCAGCCCCAGCATTTT
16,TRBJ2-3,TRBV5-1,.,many,CASSGTGTPFTDTQYF,TGCGCCAGCAGTGGAACCGGGACCCCATTTACAGATACGCAGTATTTT
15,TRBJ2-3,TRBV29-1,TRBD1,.,CSAVTTGYFADTQYF,TGCAGCGCGGTAACGACAGGGTACTTCGCAGATACGCAGTATTTT
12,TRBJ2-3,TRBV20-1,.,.,CSASLAVDTQYF,TGCAGTGCTAGCCTAGCTGTAGATACGCAGTATTTT
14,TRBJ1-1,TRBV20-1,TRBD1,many,CSASRGLSGTEAFF,TGCAGTGCTAGTAGGGGGCTGAGTGGCACTGAAGCTTTCTTT
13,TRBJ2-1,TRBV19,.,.,CASSMDNYNEQFF,TGTGCCAGTAGTATGGACAACTACAATGAGCAGTTCTTC
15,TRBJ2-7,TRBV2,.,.,CASSAHDGSSYEQYF,TGTGCCAGCAGTGCTCATGATGGCAGCTCCTACGAGCAGTACTTC
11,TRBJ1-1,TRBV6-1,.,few,CAAWGNTEAFF,TGTGCTGCATGGGGGAACACTGAAGCTTTCTTT
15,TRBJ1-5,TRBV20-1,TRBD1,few,CSASRTGKGNQPQHF,TGCAGTGCTAGCCGGACAGGAAAGGGCAATCAGCCCCAGCATTTT
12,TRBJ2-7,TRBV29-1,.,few,CSVEVMSYEQYF,TGCAGCGTTGAAGTTATGTCATACGAGCAGTACTTC
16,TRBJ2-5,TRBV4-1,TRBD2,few,CASSGLAGASQETQYF,TGCGCCAGCAGCGGGCTAGCGGGGGCCTCACAAGAGACCCAGTACTTC
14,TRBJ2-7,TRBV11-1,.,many,CASSLRGTAYEQYF,TGTGCCAGCAGCTTGCGCGGGACAGCCTACGAGCAGTACTTC
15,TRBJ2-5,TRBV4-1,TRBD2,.,CASSSGLAGIETQYF,TGCGCCAGCAGCTCGGGACTAGCGGGGATTGAGACCCAGTACTTC
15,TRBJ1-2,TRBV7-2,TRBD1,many,CASRLGQGSHYGYTF,TGTGCCAGCAGATTGGGACAGGGAAGTCACTATGGCTACACCTTC
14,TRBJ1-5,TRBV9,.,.,CASSVVNSNQPQHF,TGTGCCAGCAGCGTAGTAAATAGCAATCAGCCCCAGCATTTT